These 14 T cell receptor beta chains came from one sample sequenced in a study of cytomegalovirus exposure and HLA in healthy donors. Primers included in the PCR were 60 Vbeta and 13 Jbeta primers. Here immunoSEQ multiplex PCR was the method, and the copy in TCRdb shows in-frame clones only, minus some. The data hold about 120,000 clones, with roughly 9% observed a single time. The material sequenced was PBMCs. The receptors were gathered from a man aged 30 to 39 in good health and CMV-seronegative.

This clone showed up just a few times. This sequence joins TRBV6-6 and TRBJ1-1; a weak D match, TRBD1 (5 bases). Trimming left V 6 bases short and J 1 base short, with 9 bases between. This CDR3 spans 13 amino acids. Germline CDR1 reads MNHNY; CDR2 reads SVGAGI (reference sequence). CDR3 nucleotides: TGTGCCAGCAGCCCCGGGGGGAACACTGAAGCTTTCTTT. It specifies CASSPGGNTEAFF.

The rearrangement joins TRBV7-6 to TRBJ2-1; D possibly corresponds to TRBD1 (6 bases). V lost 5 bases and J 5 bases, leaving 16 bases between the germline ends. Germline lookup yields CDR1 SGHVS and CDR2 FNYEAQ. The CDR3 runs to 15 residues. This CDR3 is CASSAQGQYHNEQFF. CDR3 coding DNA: TGTGCCAGCAGCGCCCAGGGGCAGTACCACAATGAGCAGTTCTTC.

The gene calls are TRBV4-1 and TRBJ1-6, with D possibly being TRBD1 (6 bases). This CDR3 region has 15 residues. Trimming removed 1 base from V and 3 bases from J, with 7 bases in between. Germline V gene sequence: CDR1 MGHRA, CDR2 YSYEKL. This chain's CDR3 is CASSQADSYNSPLHF. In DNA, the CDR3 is TGCGCCAGCAGCCAAGCGGACAGCTATAATTCACCCCTCCACTTT.

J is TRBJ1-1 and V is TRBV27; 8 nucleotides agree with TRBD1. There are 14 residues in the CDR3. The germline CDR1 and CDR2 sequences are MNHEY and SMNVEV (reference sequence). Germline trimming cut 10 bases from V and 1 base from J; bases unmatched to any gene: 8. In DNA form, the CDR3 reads TGTGCCACCTCGGGACAGGCGCCGAACACTGAAGCTTTCTTT. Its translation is CATSGQAPNTEAFF.

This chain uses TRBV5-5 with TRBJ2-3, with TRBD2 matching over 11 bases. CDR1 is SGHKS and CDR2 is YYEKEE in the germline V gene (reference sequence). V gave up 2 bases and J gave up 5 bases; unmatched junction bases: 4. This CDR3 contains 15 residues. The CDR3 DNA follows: TGTGCCAGCAGCTTCCTAGCGGGAGGTGGAGATACGCAGTATTTT. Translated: CASSFLAGGGDTQYF.

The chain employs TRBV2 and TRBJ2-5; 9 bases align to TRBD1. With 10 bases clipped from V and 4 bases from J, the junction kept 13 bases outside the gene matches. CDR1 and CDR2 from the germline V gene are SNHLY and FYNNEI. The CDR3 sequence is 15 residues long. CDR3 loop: CATNVLGQGRETQYF. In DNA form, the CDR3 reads TGTGCCACCAACGTCCTGGGACAGGGAAGAGAGACCCAGTACTTC.

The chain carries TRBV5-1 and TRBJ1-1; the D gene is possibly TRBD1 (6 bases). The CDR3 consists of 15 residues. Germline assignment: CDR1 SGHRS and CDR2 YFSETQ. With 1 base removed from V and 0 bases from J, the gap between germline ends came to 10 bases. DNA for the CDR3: TGCGCCAGCAGCTTGACAGGGCCGATGAACACTGAAGCTTTCTTT. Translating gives CASSLTGPMNTEAFF.

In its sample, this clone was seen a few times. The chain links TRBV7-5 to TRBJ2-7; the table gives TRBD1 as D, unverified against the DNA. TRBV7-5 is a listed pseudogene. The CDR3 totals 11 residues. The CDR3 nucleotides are TGTGCCAGAAGCTCAACCTACGAGCAGTACTTC. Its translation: CARSSTYEQYF.

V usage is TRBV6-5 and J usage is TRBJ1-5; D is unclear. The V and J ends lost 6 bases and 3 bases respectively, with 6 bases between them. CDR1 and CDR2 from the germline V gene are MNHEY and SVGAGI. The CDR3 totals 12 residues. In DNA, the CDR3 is TGTGCCAGCAGACAGTACAATCAGCCCCAGCATTTT. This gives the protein CASRQYNQPQHF.

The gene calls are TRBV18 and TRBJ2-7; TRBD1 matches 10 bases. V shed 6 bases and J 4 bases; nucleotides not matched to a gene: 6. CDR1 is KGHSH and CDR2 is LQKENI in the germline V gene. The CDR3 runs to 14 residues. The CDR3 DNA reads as TGTGCCAGCTCGCCTACGGGACAGGGGTACGAGCAGTACTTC. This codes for CASSPTGQGYEQYF.

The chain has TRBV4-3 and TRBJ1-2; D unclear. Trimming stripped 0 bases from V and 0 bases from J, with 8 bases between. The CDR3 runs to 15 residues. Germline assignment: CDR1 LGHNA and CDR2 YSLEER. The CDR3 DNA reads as TGCGCCAGCAGCCAAGACGAGAGATCTAACTATGGCTACACCTTC. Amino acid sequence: CASSQDERSNYGYTF.

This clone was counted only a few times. CDR3 loop: CASTTGTFTDGYTF. In nucleotides, the CDR3 is TGTGCCAGCACCACGGGGACATTTACGGATGGCTACACCTTC. The V gene is TRBV6-5, the J gene TRBJ1-2; TRBD1 is a possible D gene (6 bases). The CDR3 loop spans 14 amino acids. CDR1 is MNHEY, CDR2 SVGAGI, per germline. V shed 7 bases and J shed 6 bases, with 18 bases lying between them.

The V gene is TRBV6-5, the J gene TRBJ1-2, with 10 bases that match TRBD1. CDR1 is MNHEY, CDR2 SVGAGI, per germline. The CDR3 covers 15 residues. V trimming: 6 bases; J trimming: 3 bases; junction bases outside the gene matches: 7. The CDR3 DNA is TGTGCCAGCAGACTACGACAGGGGGCTTACTATGGCTACACCTTC. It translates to CASRLRQGAYYGYTF.

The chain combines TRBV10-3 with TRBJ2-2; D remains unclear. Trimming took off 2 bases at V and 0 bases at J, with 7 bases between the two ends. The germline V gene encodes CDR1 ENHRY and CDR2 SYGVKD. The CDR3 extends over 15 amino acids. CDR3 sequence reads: CAISEGQTNTGELFF. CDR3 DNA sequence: TGTGCCATCAGTGAGGGGCAGACGAACACCGGGGAGCTGTTTTTT.